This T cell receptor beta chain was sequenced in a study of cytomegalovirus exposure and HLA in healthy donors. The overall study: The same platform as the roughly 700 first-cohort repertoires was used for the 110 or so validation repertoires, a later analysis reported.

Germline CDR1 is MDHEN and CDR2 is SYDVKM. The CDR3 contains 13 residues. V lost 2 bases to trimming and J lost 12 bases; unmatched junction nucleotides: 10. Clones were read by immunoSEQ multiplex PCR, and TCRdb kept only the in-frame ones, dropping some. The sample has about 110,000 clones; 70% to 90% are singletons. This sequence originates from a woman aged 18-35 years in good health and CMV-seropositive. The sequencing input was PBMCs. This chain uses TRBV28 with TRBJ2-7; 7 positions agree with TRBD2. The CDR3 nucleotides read TGTGCCAGCAGTTTAAGGTCGGGAGGTCGGTTGTACTTC. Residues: CASSLRSGGRLYF.